The 27 T cell receptor beta chains in this list originate from one sample, sequenced in a study of cytomegalovirus exposure and HLA in healthy donors (dated 2017 in TCRdb). Preparation of the library involved the immunoSEQ multiplex PCR assay. The clones in this table, taken by TCRdb from immuneACCESS, are in-frame only. Not every clone is retained; where verified, under half of the shortfall comes from an unresolved V gene, and the cause of the rest is unknown. Recorded for this sample are under 200,000 clones; 80% to 90% of them occurred a single time. The top ten clones comprise 4.5% to 7% of the sample. The specimen was PBMCs. Receptors were obtained from a woman between 25 and 40 years old in good health and CMV-seronegative.

This clone was detected only once. The chain has TRBV4-1 and TRBJ1-2, with unresolved D. The CDR3 sequence is 17 residues long. V was trimmed by 0 bases and J by 0 bases, leaving 14 bases between them. The V gene's germline CDR1 is MGHRA and CDR2 YSYEKL. The CDR3: CASSQDKVGISNYGYTF. In nucleotides, the CDR3 is TGCGCCAGCAGCCAAGATAAGGTGGGCATATCTAACTATGGCTACACCTTC.

The chain joins TRBV28 to TRBJ2-7; D perhaps matches TRBD1 (6 bases). V lost 6 bases and J lost 3, with 18 bases in between. There are 15 residues in the CDR3. CDR1 and CDR2 from the germline V gene are MDHEN and SYDVKM. This CDR3 reads CASSIQGTLNYEQYF. CDR3 nucleotides: TGTGCCAGCAGCATACAGGGCACCCTAAACTACGAGCAGTACTTC.

The rearrangement uses TRBV15 and TRBJ1-2, with 7 bases aligning to TRBD1. The CDR3 is made up of 15 amino acids. Germline V gives CDR1 LNHNV, CDR2 YYDKDF (reference sequence). The V and J ends lost 0 bases and 6 bases, in that order; junction bases with no gene match: 7. The CDR3, as DNA: TGTGCCACCAGCAGAGATCCAGACAGGGTCGATGGCTACACCTTC. It is translated as CATSRDPDRVDGYTF.

The chain is built from TRBV19 and TRBJ2-1; D possibly uses TRBD1 or TRBD2 (6 bases each). Per the germline V gene, CDR1 is LNHDA and CDR2 is SQIVND (reference sequence). This CDR3 has 17 amino acids. V lost 5 bases to trimming and J lost 0 bases, with 17 bases between them. CDR3 loop: CASSGGWGESSYNEQFF. DNA for the CDR3: TGTGCCAGTAGTGGGGGCTGGGGGGAGAGCTCCTACAATGAGCAGTTCTTC.

This chain joins TRBV4-2 and TRBJ2-7; 9 nucleotides match TRBD1. Germline V gene sequence: CDR1 LGHNA, CDR2 YNFKEQ. The CDR3 sequence is 14 residues long. Trimming removed 4 bases from V and 3 bases from J; junction bases left unmatched: 4. The CDR3 protein is CASSRGQGNYEQYF. For the CDR3, the DNA is TGTGCCAGCAGCCGTGGACAGGGGAACTACGAGCAGTACTTC.

This clone was seen a single time. This chain joins TRBV11-2 and TRBJ2-3, with TRBD2 identical over 7 bases. The CDR3 has 17 residues. Germline loops: CDR1 SGHAT, CDR2 FQNNGV. J was trimmed by 1 base and V by 4 bases; bases with no gene match: 11. The CDR3 reads CASSSATSAAGTDTQYF. The CDR3 DNA reads as TGTGCCAGCAGCTCCGCCACTAGCGCCGCGGGCACAGATACGCAGTATTTT. The full variable domain, in which reference TRBV11-2 and TRBJ2-3 provide the parts outside the CDR3, is EAGVAQSPRYKIIEKRQSVAFWCNPISGHATLYWYQQILGQGPKLLIQFQNNGVVDDSQLPKDRFSAERLKGVDSTLKIQPAKLEDSAVYLCASSSATSAAGTDTQYFGPGTRLTVL.

This clone was found once. Other DNA sequences in the sample encode the same CDR3. The J gene is TRBJ2-2, the V gene TRBV4-3; D gene uncertain. V lost 3 bases and J 5 bases, leaving 4 bases between the germline ends. The CDR3 sequence is 12 residues long. Germline CDR1 reads LGHNA; CDR2 reads YSLEER. The CDR3 nucleotides are TGCGCCAGCAGCCAGGGTACCGGGGAGCTGTTTTTT. Translated: CASSQGTGELFF.

V is TRBV7-6 and J is TRBJ2-3; 7 nucleotides align to TRBD2. CDR1 SGHVS and CDR2 FNYEAQ come from the germline V gene. V was clipped by 6 bases and J by 5 bases; unmatched bases: 8. The CDR3 sequence is 14 residues long. The CDR3 is CASRSGGRGDTQYF. The CDR3 DNA is TGTGCCAGCAGAAGCGGAGGGAGGGGAGATACGCAGTATTTT.

This clone qualifies as medium-sized. The chain employs TRBV30 and TRBJ1-1; 9 nucleotides agree with TRBD1. The V gene's germline CDR1 is GTSNPN and CDR2 SVGIG (reference sequence). This CDR3 spans 14 amino acids. Trimming cost V 3 bases and J 6 bases; bases outside gene matches: 8. In nucleotides, the CDR3 is TGTGCCTGGAGGGGACAGGGAAAAGCGGCTGAAGCTTTCTTT. Protein product: CAWRGQGKAAEAFF.

This rearrangement joins TRBV7-2 to TRBJ1-2; TRBD1 is a possible D gene (6 bases). Germline lookup yields CDR1 SGHTA and CDR2 FQGNSA. The CDR3 loop spans 14 amino acids. V was clipped by 4 bases and J by 4 bases, with 13 bases between them. CDR3 protein: CASSSDSKSYGYTF. As DNA, the CDR3 is TGTGCCAGCAGCTCGGACAGTAAGAGCTATGGCTACACCTTC.

The rearrangement uses TRBV30 and TRBJ2-5; no reliable D call. This CDR3 is 12 amino acids long. From germline, CDR1 is GTSNPN and CDR2 SVGIG (reference sequence). V shed 3 bases and J shed 0 bases, with 5 bases lying between them. CDR3 sequence reads: CAWRNYQETQYF. CDR3 nucleotides: TGTGCCTGGAGGAACTACCAAGAGACCCAGTACTTC.

The chain joins TRBV28 to TRBJ2-1; 10 nucleotides match TRBD2. CDR3 length: 16 residues. The J segment lost 7 bases and the V segment lost 5 bases, leaving 11 bases of the junction unmatched. Germline V gene data show CDR1 as MDHEN and CDR2 as SYDVKM. Here the CDR3 reads CASSPLSGGLGNEQFF. The CDR3 nucleotides read TGTGCCAGCAGTCCACTTAGCGGGGGGTTAGGGAATGAGCAGTTCTTC.

The rearrangement links TRBV4-3 to TRBJ2-7, with TRBD2 matching 7 bases. The germline gives CDR1 LGHNA, CDR2 YSLEER. With 4 bases clipped from V and 3 bases from J, the junction kept 6 bases outside the gene matches. The CDR3 is 14 amino acids. CDR3 DNA sequence: TGCGCCAGCAGCCCGAAACTAGCGTTCTACGAGCAGTACTTC. It specifies CASSPKLAFYEQYF.

This chain uses TRBV4-3 with TRBJ2-5, with D perhaps TRBD1 or TRBD2 (5 bases each). The CDR3 covers 14 residues. V was cut by 4 bases and J by 4 bases, with 13 bases left in between. Germline values: CDR1 LGHNA, CDR2 YSLEER. CDR3 sequence (DNA): TGCGCCAGCAGCCGCCTGACTGGGGGAGAGACCCAGTACTTC. This translates into CASSRLTGGETQYF.

The chain uses TRBV20-1 and TRBJ1-1, with D unresolved. The CDR3 runs 11 residues. Between the trimmed V and J ends, which lost 5 bases and 1 base, there was a span of 5 bases. Germline-derived CDR1 and CDR2 are DFQATT and SNEGSKA (reference sequence). This CDR3 is CSASENTEAFF. CDR3 nucleotides: TGCAGTGCTTCAGAGAACACTGAAGCTTTCTTT.

The rearrangement links TRBV28 to TRBJ2-1; TRBD2 agrees at 13 bases. J lost 3 bases, V lost 5 bases, and 7 bases had no gene match. The length of the CDR3 is 17 residues. The germline V gene has CDR1 MDHEN and CDR2 SYDVKM. The CDR3 here is CASSGVWTSGSYNEQFF. CDR3 nucleotides: TGTGCCAGCAGTGGGGTGTGGACTAGCGGGAGCTACAATGAGCAGTTCTTC.

This clone occurred once. This chain connects TRBV19 to TRBJ2-3; 10 bases line up with TRBD2. Germline-derived CDR1 and CDR2 are LNHDA and SQIVND (reference sequence). V lost 5 bases and J lost 7; bases outside the gene matches: 3. The CDR3 covers 13 residues. CDR3 in amino acids: CASSPSGSYTQYF. CDR3 DNA sequence: TGTGCCAGTAGTCCTAGCGGGAGCTATACGCAGTATTTT.

The chain employs TRBV7-3 and TRBJ2-5; D is unresolved. Per the germline V gene, CDR1 is SGHTA and CDR2 is FQGTGA. CDR3 size: 13 residues. With 5 bases removed from V and 3 bases from J, the gap between germline ends came to 10 bases. In nucleotides, the CDR3 is TGTGCCAGCAGCAGTGAAAACGAAGAGACCCAGTACTTC. As protein: CASSSENEETQYF.

The CDR3, as DNA: TGTGCCAGCAGCCCAGGGGGCGGGACAGGGCTCAAACAGCCCCAGCATTTT. As protein: CASSPGGGTGLKQPQHF. The genes are TRBV11-2 and TRBJ1-5; 9 positions match TRBD1. V was clipped by 5 bases and J by 7 bases; unmatched bases: 15. The V gene's germline CDR1 is SGHAT and CDR2 FQNNGV. CDR3 length: 17 amino acids. Full variable domain (missing parts from reference TRBV11-2 and TRBJ1-5): EAGVAQSPRYKIIEKRQSVAFWCNPISGHATLYWYQQILGQGPKLLIQFQNNGVVDDSQLPKDRFSAERLKGVDSTLKIQPAKLEDSAVYLCASSPGGGTGLKQPQHFGDGTRLSIL.

This clone was recorded only once. The chain recombines TRBV4-3 with TRBJ1-1; D is possibly TRBD1 (5 bases). Trimming removed 0 bases from V and 7 bases from J, with 15 bases in between. The CDR3 runs 15 residues. In germline, CDR1 is LGHNA, CDR2 YSLEER. The CDR3, as DNA: TGCGCCAGCAGCCAAGACGCGGTCGAGAGGGGTGAAGCTTTCTTT. Translated: CASSQDAVERGEAFF.

V is TRBV9 and J is TRBJ2-2; possibly TRBD2 for D (6 bases). Germline CDR1 and CDR2: SGDLS and YYNGEE. Trimming left V 3 bases short and J 0 bases short, with 9 bases between. The CDR3 runs to 15 residues. CDR3 bases: TGTGCCAGCAGCGGTAGCGGCCCGAACACCGGGGAGCTGTTTTTT. It encodes CASSGSGPNTGELFF.

The J gene is TRBJ2-5, the V gene TRBV5-4; 8 bases are shared with TRBD2. Germline trimming cut 5 bases from V and 3 bases from J; bases unmatched to any gene: 12. The CDR3 extends over 16 amino acids. Germline CDR1 and CDR2: SGHNT and YYREEE (reference sequence). The CDR3 is CASSRRRGAGEETQYF. Here the CDR3 DNA reads TGTGCCAGCAGTCGCAGGCGGGGGGCCGGGGAAGAGACCCAGTACTTC.

The chain recombines TRBV11-2 with TRBJ2-7, with 9 nucleotides matching TRBD1. Trimming removed 1 base from V and 3 bases from J; junction bases left unmatched: 7. This CDR3 comprises 16 residues. Germline values: CDR1 SGHAT, CDR2 FQNNGV. In DNA form, the CDR3 reads TGTGCCAGCAGCTTAGCTGGGGGGACAGGGCACTACGAGCAGTACTTC. Its translation: CASSLAGGTGHYEQYF.

This clone was picked up one time. The genes are TRBV18 and TRBJ2-1; weak D call: TRBD2 (5 bases). Germline V lookup: CDR1 KGHSH, CDR2 LQKENI. This CDR3 has 14 residues. Trimming pared 4 bases from V and 3 bases from J, leaving 10 bases between. The CDR3 DNA reads TGTGCCAGCTCACTAGCGACCAGCTACAATGAGCAGTTCTTC. It translates to CASSLATSYNEQFF.

The rearrangement joins TRBV5-4 to TRBJ1-4; 7 bases are shared with TRBD1. The germline CDR1 and CDR2 sequences are SGHNT and YYREEE (reference sequence). The J segment lost 1 base and the V segment lost 4 bases, leaving 4 bases of the junction unmatched. The CDR3 is 15 residues long. The CDR3 DNA reads as TGTGCCAGCAGCGGGGACAGAATAACTAATGAAAAACTGTTTTTT. This translates into CASSGDRITNEKLFF.

The rearrangement uses TRBV7-2 and TRBJ2-2; D perhaps matches TRBD1 (6 bases). Germline V gene lookup returns CDR1 SGHTA and CDR2 FQGNSA. Trimming took 2 bases from V and 2 from J, leaving 18 bases between them. The CDR3 runs to 18 residues. The CDR3 loop reads CASSLSRQERINTGELFF. In DNA, the CDR3 is TGTGCCAGCAGCTTATCCCGACAGGAGAGGATTAACACCGGGGAGCTGTTTTTT.

CDR3 sequence: CASRGQSGLAYNEQFF. The DNA for the CDR3 is TGCGCCAGCAGGGGTCAATCGGGACTAGCCTACAATGAGCAGTTCTTC. This chain connects TRBV23-1 to TRBJ2-1; 8 bases fit TRBD2. TRBV23-1 counts as an open reading frame of uncertain function. CDR3 size: 16 residues. The V segment lost 6 bases and the J segment 2 bases; nucleotides outside the gene matches: 9.